A single sample gave rise to the 2 T cell receptor beta chains below, sequenced in a study of T-cell memory formation after mild COVID-19. Each CDR3 protein is one row after TCRdb ran MiXCR on the 5' RACE reads. The sample lists 300,000 or so distinct CDR3 sequences; less than 20% were seen once. The sequenced material came from PBMCs or a T cell subset sorted from them (not recorded which). Receptor source: a man aged 18 to 30 who had mild COVID-19 (a few samples of this study predate the infection). Cell type and time point are not known.

Many counts were recorded for this clonotype. The chain links TRBV4-1 to TRBJ2-5; D possibly corresponds to TRBD1 (6 bases). The CDR3 has 16 residues. The ends were cut back, 4 bases at V and 4 bases at J, with 19 bases in the middle. CDR1 and CDR2 from the germline V gene are MGHRA and YSYEKL. The CDR3 reads CASSLTSGVRGETQYF. The CDR3 nucleotides read TGCGCCAGCAGCCTCACATCAGGGGTTCGGGGAGAGACCCAGTACTTC.

This clonotype was recorded a few times. The chain carries TRBV7-2 and TRBJ2-3; D not certain. CDR1 and CDR2 (germline): SGHTA, FQGNSA. This CDR3 has 13 amino acids. V was pared by 5 bases and J by 2 bases, with 8 bases between. The DNA of the CDR3 is TGTGCCAGCAGCCTCCGACTCACAGATACGCAGTATTTT. It codes for CASSLRLTDTQYF.